This T cell receptor (beta chain) was sequenced in a study of T cells after yellow fever vaccination (dated by TCRdb to the late 2010s). Background for the entire study: Libraries from fractions with low cell numbers were prepared with the SMART-Seq v4 Ultra Low Input RNA kit. Bulk TCR alpha and beta repertoires were sequenced longitudinally to track T-cell clones before and after primary and booster YFV17D yellow fever vaccination. Two healthy male donors, one aged 18 to 29 and one aged 30 to 40 years, made up the cohort. Blood samples were taken at several timepoints before and after primary and secondary immunization, and bulk PBMC replicates and cell subsets were isolated. Results the study describes overall, beyond this receptor: After the booster, most clones that had expanded after primary vaccination were detected again (almost 97% of CD4 and roughly 86% of CD8), suggesting broad maintenance of memory. A small share of clonotypes occurred in both CD4 and CD8 compartments, likely arising from convergent recombination. Compared with the primary T-cell response, the secondary T-cell response was weaker but faster, peaking on day 5 rather than day 15. Because only a couple of donors were included in the study, the extent to which the findings can be generalized is limited. Computational filtering was needed because FACS-sorted repertoires could contain abundant contaminating clonotypes from the bulk population.

Synthesis of TCR cDNA relied on 5'RACE template switching, a step that introduced a universal primer site along with unique molecular identifiers. Priming of cDNA synthesis was performed from both the TCR alpha and TCR beta constant segments. Library amplification involved two PCR steps, and the second step added sample barcodes and sequencing adapters. Sequencing of libraries was performed on Illumina HiSeq 2500 (2x100 bp) or NovaSeq (2x150 bp). The authors processed their data as follows. MIGEC handled demultiplexing of reads and collapsing into UMI consensus sequences, while MiXCR performed V(D)J alignment. Clonotypes responding to the vaccine were identified with edgeR on replicate PBMC samples, with the criteria of FDR below 0.01 and a log2 fold change above 5 up to day 15. Each bulk clonotype was labeled CD4 or CD8 based on which sequenced repertoire, CD4 or CD8, contained the clonotype at higher abundance. TCRdb applied fastp at Q25 and MiXCR to the public reads, then kept only in-frame beta chains. Rows are unified per CDR3 protein, each entry keeping the most common DNA and genes. TCRdb assigned the V and J calls; the authors' analysis was not used. The sample data list some 600,000 distinct CDR3 sequences, and around 12% of these were observed just once. The ten biggest clones cover about 16% of the sample.

The germline V gene (reference sequence) supplies CDR1 DFQATT and CDR2 SNEGSKA. The CDR3, cysteine through phenylalanine, is 14 amino acids long. The entry retains the CDR3 DNA only, 42 bases that are in frame from base 1. The V end loses 4 bases and the J end loses 10 bases, and a stretch of 20 bases separates them. This clonotype has just a few counts. The antigen it recognizes is unknown. There are no base qualities to consult, and no much larger clone falls within one base. Read against the paper, the sample's treatment or condition label means: live attenuated yellow fever vaccine strain. At each blood-draw timepoint, two biological replicates of bulk PBMCs were obtained. A standard Ficoll-Paque protocol was used to isolate PBMCs from peripheral blood. RNA was extracted with TriZol from bulk PBMCs, CD4 and CD8 fractions, and dextramer-positive and dextramer-negative fractions.

The input for sequencing was PBMCs, taken on the day of the yellow fever booster vaccination. This TCR came from a man aged 25 to 40 who received the YFV17D yellow fever vaccine. The chain joins TRBV20-1 to TRBJ2-1; TRBD1 is possibly the D segment (5 matching bases). The CDR3 has the sequence CSAKTGQAIAEQFF. The DNA sequence reads TGCAGTGCTAAGACCGGACAAGCAATCGCGGAGCAGTTCTTC.